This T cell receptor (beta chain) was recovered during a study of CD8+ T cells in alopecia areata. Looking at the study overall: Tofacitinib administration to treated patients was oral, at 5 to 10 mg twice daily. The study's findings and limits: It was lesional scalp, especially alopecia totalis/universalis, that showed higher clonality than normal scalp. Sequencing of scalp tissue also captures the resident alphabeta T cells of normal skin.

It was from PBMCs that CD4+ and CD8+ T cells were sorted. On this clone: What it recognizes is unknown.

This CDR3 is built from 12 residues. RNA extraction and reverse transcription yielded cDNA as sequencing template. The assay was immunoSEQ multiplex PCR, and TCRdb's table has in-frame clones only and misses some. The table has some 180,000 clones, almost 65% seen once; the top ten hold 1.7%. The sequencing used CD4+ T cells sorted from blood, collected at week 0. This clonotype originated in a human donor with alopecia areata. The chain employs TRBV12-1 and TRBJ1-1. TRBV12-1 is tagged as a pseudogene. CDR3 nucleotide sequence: TGTGCCAGCGGGGTCGGCAACACTGAAGCTTTCTTT. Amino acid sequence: CASGVGNTEAFF.